This TCR beta chain was captured by sequencing in a study of T cell responses to AZD1222 COVID-19 vaccine. V dropped 0 bases and J dropped 6 bases, with 22 bases sitting between them. This CDR3 is built from 18 residues. Germline lookup yields CDR1 LGHNA and CDR2 YNFKEQ. Here immunoSEQ multiplex PCR was the method, and the copy in TCRdb shows in-frame clones only, minus some. Among about 97,000 clones listed, just over 85% were seen once. This clone has just a few counts. Its antigen is unidentified. General study results and limits: Spike-specific TCR breadth and depth grew following two AZD1222 doses.

Source: peripheral blood, taken on day 0 of AZD1222 vaccination. The chain has TRBV4-2 and TRBJ2-3; D is perhaps TRBD2 (7 bases). The clonotype originates from an adult in good health. The CDR3 region is CASSQEGGVGTSMDTQYF. In DNA, the CDR3 is TGTGCCAGCAGCCAAGAAGGGGGGGTGGGAACCTCAATGGATACGCAGTATTTT.